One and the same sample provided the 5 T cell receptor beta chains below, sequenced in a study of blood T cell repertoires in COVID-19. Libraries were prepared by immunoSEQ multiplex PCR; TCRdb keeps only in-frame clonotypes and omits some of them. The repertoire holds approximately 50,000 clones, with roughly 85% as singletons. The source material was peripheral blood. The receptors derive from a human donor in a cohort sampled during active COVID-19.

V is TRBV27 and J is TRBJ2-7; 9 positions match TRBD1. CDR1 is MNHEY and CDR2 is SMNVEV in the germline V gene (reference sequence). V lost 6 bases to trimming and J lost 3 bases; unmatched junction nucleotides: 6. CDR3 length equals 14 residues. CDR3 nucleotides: TGTGCCAGCAGGATGGCGGGACAGGGCTACGAGCAGTACTTC. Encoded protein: CASRMAGQGYEQYF.

The CDR3 region is CASSTSGTNTGELFF. CDR3 coding DNA: TGTGCCAGTAGCACTAGCGGGACGAACACCGGGGAGCTGTTTTTT. The V call is TRBV19, the J call TRBJ2-2; TRBD2 matches at 10 bases. The V gene's germline CDR1 is LNHDA and CDR2 SQIVND (reference sequence). J lost 0 bases, V lost 6 bases, and 1 base had no gene match. The CDR3 sequence is 15 residues long.

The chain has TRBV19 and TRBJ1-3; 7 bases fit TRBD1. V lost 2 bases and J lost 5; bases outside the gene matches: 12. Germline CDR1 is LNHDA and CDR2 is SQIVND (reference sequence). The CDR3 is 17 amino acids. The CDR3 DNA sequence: TGTGCCAGTAGTATACGACAGGGCACTGAAAGAAGAAACACCATATATTTT. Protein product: CASSIRQGTERRNTIYF.

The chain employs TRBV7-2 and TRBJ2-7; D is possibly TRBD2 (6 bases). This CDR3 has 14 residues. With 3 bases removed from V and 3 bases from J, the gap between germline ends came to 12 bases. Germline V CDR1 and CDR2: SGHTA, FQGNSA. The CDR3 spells CASSLGLSGYEQYF. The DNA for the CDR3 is TGTGCCAGCAGCTTGGGACTCTCCGGCTACGAGCAGTACTTC.

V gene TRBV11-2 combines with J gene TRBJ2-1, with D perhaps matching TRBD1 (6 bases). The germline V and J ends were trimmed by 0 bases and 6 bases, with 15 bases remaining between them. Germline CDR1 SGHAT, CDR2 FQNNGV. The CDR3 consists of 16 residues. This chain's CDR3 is CASSLDLSRGSNEQFF. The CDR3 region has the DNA TGTGCCAGCAGCTTAGATCTCAGCAGGGGAAGCAATGAGCAGTTCTTC.